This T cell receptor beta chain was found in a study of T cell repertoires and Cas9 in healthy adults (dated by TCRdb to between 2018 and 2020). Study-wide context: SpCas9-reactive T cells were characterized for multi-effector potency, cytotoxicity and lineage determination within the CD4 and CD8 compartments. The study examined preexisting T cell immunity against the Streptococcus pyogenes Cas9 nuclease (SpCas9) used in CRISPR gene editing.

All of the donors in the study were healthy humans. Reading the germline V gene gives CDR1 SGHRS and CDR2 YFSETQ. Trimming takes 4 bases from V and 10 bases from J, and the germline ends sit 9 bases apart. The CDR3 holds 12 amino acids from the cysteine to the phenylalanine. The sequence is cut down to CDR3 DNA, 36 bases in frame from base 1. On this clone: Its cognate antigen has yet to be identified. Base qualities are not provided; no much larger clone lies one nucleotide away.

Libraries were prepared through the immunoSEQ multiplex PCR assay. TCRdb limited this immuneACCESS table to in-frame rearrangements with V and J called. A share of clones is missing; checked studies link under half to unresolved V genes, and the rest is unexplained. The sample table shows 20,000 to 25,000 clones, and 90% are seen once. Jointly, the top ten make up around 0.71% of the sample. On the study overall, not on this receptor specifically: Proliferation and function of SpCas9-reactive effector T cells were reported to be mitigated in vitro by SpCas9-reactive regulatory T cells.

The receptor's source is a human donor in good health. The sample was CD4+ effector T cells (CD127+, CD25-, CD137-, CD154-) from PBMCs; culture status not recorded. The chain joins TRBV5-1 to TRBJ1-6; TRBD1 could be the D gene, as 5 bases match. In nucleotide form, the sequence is TGCGCCAGCAGCCCTAGGGGATCACCCCTCCACTTT. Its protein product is CASSPRGSPLHF.